This T cell receptor (beta chain) was observed in a study of T cell responses to AZD1222 COVID-19 vaccine. Only in-frame clones appear in the TCRdb table, and some are missing; sequencing was by immunoSEQ multiplex PCR. The data hold about 180,000 clones, with 88% observed a single time. This clone was detected once. Its antigen is currently unknown. Study-wide results and caveats: Clonal diversity was possibly underestimated, and the donors were mostly white British, with more females.

V was cut by 5 bases and J by 4 bases, with 24 bases left in between. This CDR3 has 17 residues. CDR1 and CDR2 (germline): MNHNY, SVGAGI (reference sequence). The TCR originated in an adult in good health. The V and J genes are TRBV6-6 and TRBJ2-7; tentative D call: TRBD1 (6 bases). The sample was peripheral blood, taken on day 0 of AZD1222 vaccination. This CDR3 reads CASSQLPPPPGVYEQYF. The CDR3 region has the DNA TGTGCCAGCAGTCAATTACCCCCCCCGCCAGGGGTATACGAGCAGTACTTC.